Below, 32 T cell receptor beta chains from the same sample are listed, as sequenced in a study of T cells in Graves' hyperthyroidism and ophthalmopathy. Using RNA transcripts as the source, TCR beta CDR3 regions were amplified. A first-round RT-PCR of the TCR CDR3 used the HTBI primer set. Each CDR3 protein gets one entry after TCRdb re-called the multiplex PCR reads with MiXCR. The sample lists about 570,000 distinct CDR3 sequences, 46% seen once, with around 19% in the top ten. The specimen sequenced was peripheral blood or thyroid tissue (not recorded which). The source of these receptors is an adult woman with Graves' disease, either hyperthyroidism or ophthalmopathy (not recorded which).

This clonotype appeared many times. This chain joins TRBV19 and TRBJ1-1; 10 bases map to TRBD1. V dropped 3 bases and J dropped 7; count of bases not matched to a gene: 8. CDR3 length: 15 residues. The germline gives CDR1 LNHDA, CDR2 SQIVND (reference sequence). Here the CDR3 reads CASSISRQGADEAFF. CDR3 in DNA: TGTGCCAGTAGTATTTCTCGACAGGGGGCTGATGAAGCTTTCTTT.

This clonotype was observed a few times. The chain joins TRBV10-3 to TRBJ1-1; TRBD1 might be the D (6 bases). This CDR3 spans 14 amino acids. Per germline, CDR1 ENHRY and CDR2 SYGVKD. Trimming took 2 bases from V and 3 from J, leaving 10 bases between them. In DNA form, the CDR3 reads TGTGCCATCAGTGAGACAGGGTTGGACACTGAAGCTTTCTTT. Amino acid sequence: CAISETGLDTEAFF.

This clonotype was observed many times. The rearrangement links TRBV11-2 to TRBJ1-2; possible D gene TRBD1, 6 bases. The V end lost 4 bases, the J end lost 4 bases, and 10 bases lay between the germline ends. The CDR3 has 13 residues. The germline CDR1 and CDR2 sequences are SGHAT and FQNNGV. The CDR3 loop reads CASSYQGSYGYTF. In DNA form, the CDR3 reads TGTGCCAGCAGCTATCAGGGGAGCTATGGCTACACCTTC.

The chain couples TRBV6-5 to TRBJ1-1; possible D gene TRBD1, 5 bases. Germline V gene data show CDR1 as MNHEY and CDR2 as SVGAGI. The CDR3 runs 14 residues. The V end lost 8 bases, the J end lost 3 bases, and 16 bases lay between the germline ends. CDR3 sequence reads: CASSQPGGDTEAFF. CDR3 sequence (DNA): TGTGCCAGCTCTCAGCCTGGGGGTGACACTGAAGCTTTCTTT.

The V gene is TRBV7-6, the J gene TRBJ1-1; D is undetermined. CDR1 and CDR2 (germline): SGHVS, FNYEAQ. V gave up 5 bases and J gave up 4 bases, with 20 bases separating them. There are 16 residues in the CDR3. The chain's CDR3 is CASSQFMDGEGTEAFF. The CDR3 region has the DNA TGTGCCAGCAGCCAATTCATGGACGGGGAGGGCACTGAAGCTTTCTTT.

Many counts were recorded for this clonotype. The chain carries TRBV7-9 and TRBJ2-5; 13 bases align to TRBD2. With 5 bases clipped from V and 4 bases from J, the junction kept 7 bases outside the gene matches. The CDR3 runs to 16 residues. Germline V gene data show CDR1 as SEHNR and CDR2 as FQNEAQ (reference sequence). CDR3 residues: CASSRGLAGVAETQYF. In nucleotides, the CDR3 is TGTGCCAGCAGCCGAGGACTAGCGGGAGTGGCAGAGACCCAGTACTTC.

The J gene is TRBJ2-7, the V gene TRBV20-1, with 8 bases fitting TRBD1. CDR1 DFQATT and CDR2 SNEGSKA come from the germline V gene (reference sequence). After removal of 3 bases from V and 0 bases from J, the junction contained 4 bases not matched to a gene. The CDR3 contains 14 residues. The DNA for the CDR3 is TGCAGTGCTAGGACAGGGGACGGCTCCTACGAGCAGTACTTC. Protein product: CSARTGDGSYEQYF.

This clonotype occurred many times. This sequence joins TRBV4-1 and TRBJ1-2, with D perhaps TRBD1 (5 bases). Per the germline V gene, CDR1 is MGHRA and CDR2 is YSYEKL. V was shortened by 4 bases and J by 8 bases, with 23 bases between the two germline ends. The CDR3 sequence is 16 residues long. The CDR3 region has the DNA TGCGCCAGCAGCCGGATTCGGGGAAAGGGGACTAGCGGCTACACCTTC. This translates into CASSRIRGKGTSGYTF.

V and J are TRBV30 and TRBJ1-1; TRBD1 matches at 9 bases. The length of the CDR3 is 17 residues. Germline V gene sequence: CDR1 GTSNPN, CDR2 SVGIG (reference sequence). V shed 6 bases and J 3 bases; nucleotides not matched to a gene: 17. The CDR3 loop reads CACLSRDRAIKDTEAFF. CDR3 nucleotides: TGTGCCTGCCTCTCCCGGGACAGGGCAATTAAGGACACTGAAGCTTTCTTT.

The chain couples TRBV7-8 to TRBJ2-7; a possible D gene is TRBD2 (5 bases). Trimming pared 7 bases from V and 0 bases from J, leaving 16 bases between. CDR1 and CDR2 (germline): SGHVS, FQNEAQ. The CDR3 spans 15 residues. CDR3 nucleotide sequence: TGTGCCAGCACCCGAGGGCCAGATATCTCCTACGAGCAGTACTTC. This sequence encodes CASTRGPDISYEQYF.

This clonotype showed up many times. The gene calls are TRBV29-1 and TRBJ2-7; D is possibly TRBD1 (7 bases). Deletions cut 7 bases from V and 7 bases from J, with 20 bases between. The CDR3 has 13 residues. Germline loops: CDR1 SQVTM, CDR2 ANQGSEA. CDR3 sequence reads: CSARGATLGEQYF. CDR3 in DNA: TGCAGCGCCAGGGGGGCCACCCTGGGAGAGCAGTACTTC.

The chain couples TRBV12-3 or TRBV12-4 to TRBJ2-1, with D unclear. This CDR3 has 13 residues. The V end lost 6 bases, the J end lost 8 bases, and 14 bases lay between the germline ends. The CDR3 reads CASRFWNGDEQFF. The DNA of the CDR3 is TGTGCCAGCAGGTTCTGGAATGGGGATGAGCAGTTCTTC.

The sample holds many counts of this clonotype. V gene TRBV5-6 combines with J gene TRBJ1-1; D gene ambiguous. CDR1 SGHDT and CDR2 YYEEEE come from the germline V gene. Trimming took 7 bases from V and 4 from J, leaving 14 bases between them. The CDR3 covers 13 residues. The CDR3 is CASLPSWGTEAFF. CDR3 sequence (DNA): TGTGCCAGCCTCCCCTCCTGGGGCACTGAAGCTTTCTTT. Combining the CDR3 with reference TRBV5-6 and TRBJ1-1 gives the whole variable domain DAGVTQSPTHLIKTRGQQVTLRCSPKSGHDTVSWYQQALGQGPQFIFQYYEEEERQRGNFPDRFSGHQFPNYSSELNVNALLLGDSALYLCASLPSWGTEAFFGQGTRLTVV.

The chain combines TRBV28 with TRBJ1-6, with D perhaps matching TRBD1 (6 bases). Looked up from germline, CDR1 is MDHEN and CDR2 is SYDVKM. CDR3 length: 15 amino acids. V dropped 8 bases and J dropped 0 bases, with 11 bases sitting between them. The CDR3 protein is CASRDNRSYNSPLHF. The CDR3 coding sequence is TGTGCCAGCCGGGACAATCGCTCCTATAATTCACCCCTCCACTTT. The full variable domain, its missing parts supplied by reference TRBV28 and TRBJ1-6, is DVKVTQSSRYLVKRTGEKVFLECVQDMDHENMFWYRQDPGLGLRLIYFSYDVKMKEKGDIPEGYSVSREKKERFSLILESASTNQTSMYLCASRDNRSYNSPLHFGNGTRLTVT.

The gene calls are TRBV7-6 and TRBJ1-2; D gene unclear. CDR3 length equals 13 residues. The V and J ends lost 5 bases and 7 bases respectively, with 14 bases between them. Germline CDR1 reads SGHVS; CDR2 reads FNYEAQ. The DNA of the CDR3 is TGTGCCAGCAGCCCTAAAGGGAGGAGTGGCTACACCTTC. This codes for CASSPKGRSGYTF.

Many counts were recorded for this clonotype. The V call is TRBV4-1, the J call TRBJ2-2; 7 bases line up with TRBD2. The CDR3 runs to 17 residues. Germline assignment: CDR1 MGHRA and CDR2 YSYEKL. V lost 1 base, J lost 3 bases, and 8 bases stayed unmatched. CDR3 bases: TGCGCCAGCAGCCAAGTCGGGCGGGAGAGGCACACCGGGGAGCTGTTTTTT. This encodes CASSQVGRERHTGELFF.

CDR3 DNA sequence: TGTGCCAGCAGCCAGGACAGCCCTAACTATGGCTACACCTTC. It encodes CASSQDSPNYGYTF. J is TRBJ1-2 and V is TRBV11-1, with TRBD1 as a possible D gene (6 bases). Trimming removed 5 bases at V and 0 bases at J, with 10 bases between. The CDR3 is made up of 14 amino acids. The germline gives CDR1 SGHAT, CDR2 FQDESV (reference sequence).

The chain couples TRBV20-1 to TRBJ2-5; 8 nucleotides align to TRBD1. CDR3 length: 14 amino acids. Losses at the gene ends were 5 bases for V and 4 bases for J; bases not matched to a gene: 9. CDR1 and CDR2 from the germline V gene are DFQATT and SNEGSKA (reference sequence). Here the CDR3 reads CSAEDRDGRETQYF. The CDR3 bases are TGCAGTGCTGAGGACAGGGATGGTCGAGAGACCCAGTACTTC.

This chain uses TRBV6-6 with TRBJ2-5; weak D call: TRBD1 (6 bases). There are 15 residues in the CDR3. Looked up from germline, CDR1 is MNHNY and CDR2 is SVGAGI (reference sequence). V lost 4 bases and J lost 0, with 12 bases in between. The CDR3 region has the DNA TGTGCCAGCAGTTCCCCAGGGGACAACCAAGAGACCCAGTACTTC. It translates to CASSSPGDNQETQYF.

The rearrangement joins TRBV7-2 to TRBJ1-3; possible D gene TRBD1, 5 bases. V was trimmed by 5 bases and J by 8 bases, leaving 22 bases between them. This CDR3 is 16 amino acids long. Germline V gene sequence: CDR1 SGHTA, CDR2 FQGNSA. The CDR3 DNA reads as TGTGCCAGCAGCGGGGGGACCAGAGGGTATGGCTACACCATATATTTT. Translated, it gives CASSGGTRGYGYTIYF.

This clonotype was counted ten times or more. The chain employs TRBV7-9 and TRBJ1-5; D not resolved. Trimming removed 3 bases from V and 2 bases from J, with 8 bases in between. The CDR3 loop spans 14 amino acids. Germline V gene sequence: CDR1 SEHNR, CDR2 FQNEAQ (reference sequence). The CDR3 nucleotides are TGTGCCAGCAGCTTTTCCCAGGGCAATCAGCCCCAGCATTTT. Protein sequence: CASSFSQGNQPQHF.

The chain is built from TRBV15 and TRBJ2-7, with a tentative D call TRBD2 (5 bases). The CDR3 has 13 amino acids. The ends were cut back, 8 bases at V and 2 bases at J, with 13 bases in the middle. CDR1 is LNHNV, CDR2 YYDKDF, per germline (reference sequence). The CDR3 spells CATSPRAAYEQYF. CDR3 in DNA: TGTGCCACCTCGCCGAGGGCGGCCTACGAGCAGTACTTC.

The chain recombines TRBV10-2 with TRBJ1-1; 8 nucleotides line up with TRBD1. The V and J ends lost 3 bases and 4 bases, in that order; junction bases with no gene match: 7. Germline V CDR1 and CDR2: WSHSY, SAAADI. CDR3 size: 15 residues. The CDR3 spells CASSDWTGRGTEAFF. Written as DNA, the CDR3 is TGCGCCAGCAGTGATTGGACAGGGCGTGGCACTGAAGCTTTCTTT.

This clonotype was counted many times. The rearrangement links TRBV11-2 to TRBJ2-7; 7 nucleotides match TRBD2. CDR1 and CDR2 (germline): SGHAT, FQNNGV. The CDR3 has 18 amino acids. Unmatched junction bases numbered 15, after V lost 0 bases and J lost 4 bases. The CDR3, as DNA: TGTGCCAGCAGCTTAGATCTAGGGGTGAGACAGCGGGGATACGAGCAGTACTTC. Translating gives CASSLDLGVRQRGYEQYF.

With respect to this clonotype: Since no conserved phenylalanine or tryptophan closes the CDR3, a read error is the likely cause. Because the CDR3's place on the DNA is in doubt, the DNA is left out and the CDR3 is given as listed by TCRdb. The chain has TRBV7-3 and TRBJ2-6; the table's D call, TRBD1, was not checked against the DNA. The germline V gene encodes CDR1 SGHTA and CDR2 FQGTGA. The CDR3 is 11 amino acids in total, end residues counted. CDR3 region: CASSALGGLNT.

The V and J genes are TRBV29-1 and TRBJ2-7; D is possibly TRBD2 (5 bases). V lost 8 bases and J lost 3, with 14 bases in between. The CDR3 totals 12 residues. The germline V gene encodes CDR1 SQVTM and CDR2 ANQGSEA. This CDR3 is CSLGGASYEQYF. For the CDR3, the DNA is TGCAGCTTAGGAGGTGCAAGCTACGAGCAGTACTTC.

This chain uses TRBV3-1 with TRBJ2-7, with D uncertain. The CDR3 extends over 14 amino acids. CDR1 is LGHDT, CDR2 YNNKEL, per germline (reference sequence). V was cut by 1 base and J by 5 bases, with 12 bases left in between. CDR3 sequence: CASSQVAASDEQYF. The CDR3 nucleotides read TGTGCCAGCAGCCAAGTCGCGGCAAGCGACGAGCAGTACTTC.

This clonotype occurred many times. The V and J genes are TRBV2 and TRBJ2-2, with unresolved D. The CDR3 is 14 residues long. CDR1 is SNHLY and CDR2 is FYNNEI in the germline V gene. V gave up 0 bases and J gave up 8 bases, with 10 bases separating them. The CDR3 protein is CASSEAHRAGELFF. CDR3 DNA: TGTGCCAGCAGTGAAGCGCATCGGGCTGGGGAGCTGTTTTTT. Using reference TRBV2 and TRBJ2-2 for the parts outside the CDR3, the full variable domain is EPEVTQTPSHQVTQMGQEVILRCVPISNHLYFYWYRQILGQKVEFLVSFYNNEISEKSEIFDDQFSVERPDGSNFTLKIRSTKLEDSAMYFCASSEAHRAGELFFGEGSRLTVL.

This clonotype was recorded many times. The chain links TRBV6-1 to TRBJ1-2; D might be TRBD1 (5 bases). CDR3 size: 14 residues. The germline gives CDR1 MNHNS, CDR2 SASEGT. Between the trimmed V and J ends, which lost 1 base and 8 bases, there was a span of 14 bases. CDR3 region: CASSEVGRGWGYTF. The CDR3 region has the DNA TGTGCCAGCAGTGAAGTTGGAAGGGGTTGGGGCTACACCTTC.

This clonotype showed up many times. The V gene is TRBV6-1, the J gene TRBJ2-7; D is uncertain. The germline CDR1 and CDR2 sequences are MNHNS and SASEGT. Trimming left V 8 bases short and J 3 bases short, with 8 bases between. The CDR3 has 11 amino acids. CDR3 protein: CASLIYYEQYF. The DNA for the CDR3 is TGTGCCAGCTTAATTTACTACGAGCAGTACTTC.

The chain is built from TRBV20-1 and TRBJ1-2; unclear D gene. The CDR3 is 16 residues long. The germline V gene encodes CDR1 DFQATT and CDR2 SNEGSKA (reference sequence). With 4 bases removed from V and 4 bases from J, the gap between germline ends came to 22 bases. CDR3 amino acids: CSATQDWAPDLYGYTF. CDR3 sequence (DNA): TGCAGTGCTACCCAGGATTGGGCCCCCGACCTCTATGGCTACACCTTC.

At least ten counts were recorded for this clonotype. The germline gene is not matched at one end of the junction; a read error may be the cause. The CDR3 loop is CASRGTGYSYEQYF. In nucleotides, the CDR3 is TGTGCCAGCAGGGGGACAGGGTACTCCTACGAGCAATACTTC. This chain joins TRBV12-3 or TRBV12-4 and TRBJ2-7; the match to TRBD1 covers 9 bases. CDR3 size: 14 residues.